These 10 T cell receptor beta chains were sequenced from one sample in a study of CD8+ T cells in alopecia areata. RNA was extracted and reverse transcribed into cDNA as the sequencing template. TCRdb's table, derived via immunoSEQ multiplex PCR, lists solely in-frame clones and lacks some. The sample has about 270,000 clones, none seen only once. Markers including CD4, CD8alpha, NKG2D and NKG2ACE guided sorting of pooled cutaneous lymph node cells. The source material was CD4+ T cells sorted from a lymph node. The receptors come from a C3H/HeJ mouse with alopecia areata. The MHC haplotype recorded for the strain is H2-k.

This clone has only a few counts. Genes here carry mouse names. The CDR3 goes on 4 residues after the read ends, and that part is filled in from the germline J gene. The identical CDR3 is also encoded by other nucleotide sequences in the sample. The chain employs TRBV31 and TRBJ1-2, with D perhaps TRBD1 (6 bases). CDR1 GKSSPN and CDR2 SITVG come from the germline V gene. The CDR3 is 14 residues long. Trimming removed 0 bases from V and 4 bases from J, with 12 bases in between. CDR3 in amino acids: CAWSLGGRGSDYTF. The sequenced CDR3 bases are TGTGCCTGGAGTCTAGGCGGCAGGGGCTCC.

This clone was counted many times. Here the gene names and germline are mouse. Sequencing ends 4 residues short of the CDR3 end; the germline J gene provides the rest. The chain has TRBV16 and TRBJ1-2; perhaps TRBD1 as D (6 bases). From germline, CDR1 is SGHSA and CDR2 FRNQAP. This CDR3 is built from 15 residues. V was clipped by 0 bases and J by 0 bases, with 8 bases between them. CDR3: CASSLDGTTNSDYTF. The sequenced CDR3 bases are TGTGCAAGCAGCTTAGATGGGACAACAAACTCC. The full variable domain, in which reference TRBV16 and TRBJ1-2 provide the parts outside the CDR3, is NAGVIQTPRHKVTGKGQEATLWCEPISGHSAVFWYRQTIVQGLEFLTYFRNQAPIDDSGMPKERFSAQMPNQSHSTLKIQSTQPQDSAVYLCASSLDGTTNSDYTFGSGTRLLVI.

This clone was counted only a few times. The genes are named according to mouse. The sequenced part of the CDR3 DNA is TGTGCCAGCAGAAGACTGGGGGGCCCTAGTGCAGAA. It translates to CASRRLGGPSAE. The full CDR3 reads CASRRLGGPSAETLYF. The chain recombines TRBV19 with TRBJ2-3, with TRBD2 matching 10 bases. The read ends 4 residues before the CDR3 terminus; that terminus is restored from the germline J gene. Germline loops: CDR1 FNHDT, CDR2 SITEND (reference sequence). The length of the CDR3 is 16 residues. V gave up 5 bases and J gave up 0 bases; unmatched junction bases: 6.

This clone was seen a few times. The germline and genes are mouse ones. The CDR3 region is CASSDSDRYNYAEQFF. The sequenced part of the CDR3 DNA is TGTGCCAGCAGTGATTCGGACAGATATAACTATGCT. The rearrangement uses TRBV13-3 and TRBJ2-1, with TRBD1 as a possible D gene (6 bases). The read ends 4 residues shy of where the CDR3 ends; the end is completed using the germline J gene. V gave up 1 base and J gave up 0 bases, with 11 bases separating them. The CDR3 has 16 residues. Germline loops: CDR1 NNHDY, CDR2 SYVADS.

With regard to this clone: Gene and germline names: mouse. From the germline J gene comes the end of the CDR3, since the read stops 4 residues before it. J is TRBJ1-1 and V is TRBV5, with TRBD1 identical over 7 bases. The V gene end was trimmed by 3 bases and the J gene end by 3 bases; junction bases not matched to a gene: 1. From germline, CDR1 is LGHNA and CDR2 YNLKQL (reference sequence). The CDR3 is made up of 13 amino acids. CDR3 sequence: CASSQTGYTEVFF. The part of the CDR3 DNA that was read is TGTGCCAGCAGCCAGACAGGGTACACA.

This clone was picked up a small number of times. The listed genes are named as in mouse. CDR3 in amino acids: CASSWAGVDSDYTF. CDR3 DNA (partial): TGTGCCAGCAGTTGGGCAGGGGTAGACTCC. This sequence joins TRBV19 and TRBJ1-2, with D perhaps TRBD1 (6 bases). The read ends 4 residues shy of where the CDR3 ends; the end is completed using the germline J gene. V shed 4 bases and J shed 3 bases, with 13 bases lying between them. This CDR3 has 14 residues. Germline loops: CDR1 FNHDT, CDR2 SITEND (reference sequence). Combining the CDR3 with reference TRBV19 and TRBJ1-2 gives the whole variable domain GGIITQTPKFLIGQEGQKLTLKCQQNFNHDTMYWYRQDSGKGLRLIYYSITENDLQKGDLSEGYDASREKKSSFSLTVTSAQKNEMAVFLCASSWAGVDSDYTFGSGTRLLVI.

This clone was observed a handful of times. Genes and germline come from the mouse. The CDR3 is cut off 4 residues early in the read; its end comes from the germline J gene. V usage is TRBV13-3 and J usage is TRBJ2-7; 8 positions agree with TRBD2. Germline lookup yields CDR1 NNHDY and CDR2 SYVADS. The CDR3 is 13 amino acids. CDR3 loop: CASSEGGRDEQYF. The CDR3 bases that were read are TGTGCCAGCAGTGAGGGGGGGCGCGAT.

Details on this clone: The germline and genes are mouse ones. Sequencing ends 4 residues short of the CDR3 end; the germline J gene provides the rest. The same CDR3 arises from other DNA sequences in this sample as well. This chain uses TRBV5 with TRBJ2-7; unclear D gene. The germline gives CDR1 LGHNA, CDR2 YNLKQL (reference sequence). This CDR3 region has 12 residues. The CDR3 sequence: CASSLDKYEQYF. CDR3 DNA (partial): TGTGCCAGCAGCCTCGACAAATAT.

As regards this clone: Gene names are the mouse ones. CDR3 residues: CASSHQKYEQYF. CDR3 DNA, as far as it was read: TGTGCCAGCAGCCATCAGAAATAT. The chain employs TRBV5 and TRBJ2-7, with D hard to call. The DNA ends 4 residues before the CDR3 does, and the rest of the CDR3 is filled in from the germline J gene. CDR1 and CDR2 (germline): LGHNA, YNLKQL (reference sequence). CDR3 length equals 12 residues.

Concerning this clone: Genes and germline come from the mouse. With the read ending 3 residues before the CDR3 end, the germline J gene is used to fill in that end. The genes are TRBV13-3 and TRBJ1-6; 7 bases align to TRBD1. TRBJ1-6 is assigned to the ORF class and has an uncertain function. The CDR3 runs to 14 residues. Germline CDR1 and CDR2: NNHDY and SYVADS. V was pared by 4 bases and J by 5 bases, with 3 bases of the junction left unmatched. The DNA read from the CDR3 is TGTGCCAGCAGTCTGACAGGGAATAATTCGCCC. As protein: CASSLTGNNSP. From start to end, the CDR3 is CASSLTGNNSPLYF.